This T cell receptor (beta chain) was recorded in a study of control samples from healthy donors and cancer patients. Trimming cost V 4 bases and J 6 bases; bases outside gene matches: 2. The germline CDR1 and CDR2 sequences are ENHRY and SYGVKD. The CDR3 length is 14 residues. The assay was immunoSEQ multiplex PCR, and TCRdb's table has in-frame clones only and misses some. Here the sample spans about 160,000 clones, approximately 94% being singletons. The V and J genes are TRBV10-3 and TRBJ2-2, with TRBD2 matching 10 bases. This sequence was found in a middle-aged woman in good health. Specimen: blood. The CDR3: CAISGLAGAGELFF. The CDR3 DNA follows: TGTGCCATCAGTGGGCTAGCGGGAGCCGGGGAGCTGTTTTTT.